The 30 T cell receptor beta chains given below trace back to one sample, sequenced in a study of vaccination and CD4 T cells after COVID-19. Their cognate antigens are unknown. Treatment denoted: approximately 10-day PBMC culture with coronavirus spike peptide pools or control peptides (ViraFEST assay). The Oncomine TCR Beta short-read assay was applied to DNA of cultured CD4+ T cells. In TCRdb, the PCR reads were re-called with MiXCR into one record per CDR3 protein. The sample lists about 16,000 distinct CDR3 sequences, 36% seen once, with 20% to 25% in the top ten. Material: CD4+ T cells from blood, cultured in vitro, obtained before SARS-CoV-2 vaccination. These receptors were collected from a human donor who received a COVID-19 vaccine.

This clonotype was observed a handful of times. This sequence joins TRBV20-1 and TRBJ1-1, with TRBD1 as a possible D gene (6 bases). CDR1 and CDR2 from the germline V gene are DFQATT and SNEGSKA (reference sequence). The CDR3 has 17 amino acids. V shed 0 bases and J shed 0 bases, with 17 bases lying between them. The CDR3 DNA is TGCAGTGCTAGAGATCTAAGGGGGGGCTGGATGAACACTGAAGCTTTCTTT. This codes for CSARDLRGGWMNTEAFF.

A few counts support this clonotype. This rearrangement joins TRBV24-1 to TRBJ2-7, with a weak D call TRBD1 (5 bases). The V gene's germline CDR1 is KGHDR and CDR2 SFDVKD. This CDR3 contains 13 residues. Trimming shortened V by 4 bases and J by 2 bases, and 8 bases separated the two germline ends. This CDR3 reads CATSESRAYEQYF. CDR3 sequence (DNA): TGTGCCACCAGTGAGTCCAGGGCCTACGAGCAGTACTTC.

Remarks on this clonotype: This is likely a read error, given that the CDR3 carries no conserved phenylalanine or tryptophan at its end. The V and J genes are TRBV5-1 and TRBJ1-1; 8 bases agree with TRBD1. CDR1 SGHRS and CDR2 YFSETQ come from the germline V gene. The CDR3 spans 16 residues. J lost 4 bases, V lost 1 base, and 9 bases had no gene match. The CDR3 DNA reads TGCGCCAGCAGCTTGATGACAGGGGAATCGGGCACTGAAGCTTTCTAT. Protein: CASSLMTGESGTEAFY.

The rearrangement joins TRBV23-1 to TRBJ2-7; D is possibly TRBD2 (5 bases). TRBV23-1 is marked as an open reading frame, function uncertain. Trimming took off 3 bases at V and 1 base at J, with 13 bases between the two ends. The CDR3 contains 15 residues. CDR3 region: CASSHPTRVSYEQYF. The CDR3 DNA reads TGCGCCAGCAGTCACCCGACGCGGGTGTCCTACGAGCAGTACTTC.

The rearrangement joins TRBV6-1 to TRBJ2-2, with 10 bases aligning to TRBD1. Per germline, CDR1 MNHNS and CDR2 SASEGT. The CDR3 length is 17 residues. Unmatched junction bases numbered 9, after V lost 2 bases and J lost 6 bases. The CDR3 DNA reads as TGTGCCAGCAGTGAAAAGGGTGGGACAGGGGAAGCCGGGGAGCTGTTTTTT. It codes for CASSEKGGTGEAGELFF.

This clonotype showed up just a few times. The chain combines TRBV2 with TRBJ2-3; the D is unclear. The CDR3 contains 15 residues. Germline V CDR1 and CDR2: SNHLY, FYNNEI. V gave up 8 bases and J gave up 4 bases, with 19 bases separating them. Here the CDR3 reads CASLHPGKAPDTQYF. CDR3 nucleotide sequence: TGTGCCAGCCTGCACCCGGGTAAGGCACCAGATACGCAGTATTTT.

Only a few counts were recorded for this clonotype. The genes are TRBV30 and TRBJ1-2; D possibly corresponds to TRBD1 (5 bases). This CDR3 comprises 12 residues. Trimming took 2 bases from V and 4 from J, leaving 8 bases between them. In germline, CDR1 is GTSNPN, CDR2 SVGIG (reference sequence). The CDR3 sequence: CAWSFQGYGYTF. In DNA, the CDR3 is TGTGCCTGGAGTTTCCAGGGCTATGGCTACACCTTC.

V gene TRBV5-1 combines with J gene TRBJ1-2; D remains unclear. Between the trimmed V and J ends, which lost 0 bases and 7 bases, there was a span of 7 bases. CDR3 length: 12 amino acids. Germline V gene sequence: CDR1 SGHRS, CDR2 YFSETQ. CDR3 nucleotide sequence: TGCGCCAGCAGCTTGGAGGGTAGTGGCTACACCTTC. It translates to CASSLEGSGYTF.

Judged by abundance, this clonotype is medium-sized. The CDR3, as DNA: TGTGCCACCAGTGATCCCGGCCCCGGGGGGGAGACCCAGTACTTC. Translating it yields CATSDPGPGGETQYF. The chain carries TRBV24-1 and TRBJ2-5; 7 bases map to TRBD2. Germline V lookup: CDR1 KGHDR, CDR2 SFDVKD. CDR3 length equals 15 residues. V shed 3 bases and J 5 bases; nucleotides not matched to a gene: 8.

The chain joins TRBV30 to TRBJ1-6; D gene ambiguous. The length of the CDR3 is 14 residues. The ends were cut back, 0 bases at V and 8 bases at J, with 11 bases in the middle. Germline V gene lookup returns CDR1 GTSNPN and CDR2 SVGIG (reference sequence). The CDR3 sequence: CAWSVRADDSPLHF. For the CDR3, the DNA is TGTGCCTGGAGTGTACGGGCTGATGATTCACCCCTCCACTTT.

The chain recombines TRBV6-1 with TRBJ1-2, with D tentatively TRBD1 (5 bases). The germline V gene has CDR1 MNHNS and CDR2 SASEGT. The CDR3 is 13 residues long. Trimming pared 6 bases from V and 4 bases from J, leaving 12 bases between. This chain's CDR3 is CASRQGRAYGYTF. The CDR3 coding sequence is TGTGCCAGCAGGCAGGGACGCGCCTATGGCTACACCTTC.

The V gene is TRBV5-1, the J gene TRBJ2-5; D might be TRBD1 or TRBD2, each matching 5 bases. The length of the CDR3 is 15 residues. Trimming stripped 0 bases from V and 5 bases from J, with 14 bases between. The V gene's germline CDR1 is SGHRS and CDR2 YFSETQ. The CDR3 sequence: CASSLGGNPRETQYF. The CDR3 nucleotides read TGCGCCAGCAGCTTGGGGGGGAACCCAAGGGAGACCCAGTACTTC.

This sequence joins TRBV7-8 and TRBJ2-5; TRBD1 or TRBD2 may be the D gene (6 bases each). Germline V gene sequence: CDR1 SGHVS, CDR2 FQNEAQ. Trimming took 1 base from V and 2 from J, leaving 11 bases between them. This CDR3 spans 15 amino acids. CDR3 region: CASSLGGGSQETQYF. The CDR3 DNA sequence: TGTGCCAGCAGCTTAGGAGGGGGGTCTCAAGAGACCCAGTACTTC.

This clonotype was seen a handful of times. The chain joins TRBV19 to TRBJ1-5, with TRBD1 matching 11 bases. The germline V gene encodes CDR1 LNHDA and CDR2 SQIVND (reference sequence). V dropped 3 bases and J dropped 4; count of bases not matched to a gene: 11. This CDR3 has 18 amino acids. CDR3 nucleotides: TGTGCCAGTAGTATTAGTGGGTGGACAGGGGGCACGAATCAGCCCCAGCATTTT. Protein: CASSISGWTGGTNQPQHF.

The chain couples TRBV21-1 to TRBJ2-2; TRBD1 reflects the table's D call only, with no check against the DNA. TRBV21-1 is reported as a pseudogene. The CDR3 totals 16 residues. The CDR3 DNA follows: TGTGCCAGCAGCAAAGGACAGGGGGAATGGACCGAGGAGCTGTTTTTT. Amino acids: CASSKGQGEWTEELFF.

This chain connects TRBV30 to TRBJ1-3, with D hard to call. There are 15 residues in the CDR3. The germline V gene encodes CDR1 GTSNPN and CDR2 SVGIG (reference sequence). Trimming cost V 2 bases and J 4 bases, with 15 bases left between them. CDR3 in DNA: TGTGCCTGGAGTTTGGACGGTTGGGGAGGAAACACCATATATTTT. It yields the protein CAWSLDGWGGNTIYF.

This clonotype showed up just a few times. The chain is built from TRBV20-1 and TRBJ2-6, with 7 bases lining up with TRBD1. Germline V gene lookup returns CDR1 DFQATT and CDR2 SNEGSKA (reference sequence). The V gene end was trimmed by 1 base and the J gene end by 1 base; junction bases not matched to a gene: 4. The CDR3 is made up of 16 amino acids. CDR3 sequence: CSARGLQGSGANVLTF. The DNA of the CDR3 is TGCAGTGCTAGAGGACTACAGGGGTCTGGGGCCAACGTCCTGACTTTC.

The genes are TRBV28 and TRBJ1-5; tentative D call: TRBD1 (5 bases). Germline-derived CDR1 and CDR2 are MDHEN and SYDVKM. The CDR3 extends over 14 amino acids. The V end lost 1 base, the J end lost 2 bases, and 6 bases lay between the germline ends. The CDR3 coding sequence is TGTGCCAGCAGTTTATTGGGGGGCAATCAGCCCCAGCATTTT. Translation gives CASSLLGGNQPQHF.

This clonotype was observed a single time. This rearrangement joins TRBV29-1 to TRBJ2-1, with D possibly being TRBD2 (5 bases). CDR1 and CDR2 from the germline V gene are SQVTM and ANQGSEA. V was trimmed by 1 base and J by 5 bases, leaving 12 bases between them. The CDR3 is 14 residues long. The chain's CDR3 is CSVEVRGSNNEQFF. The CDR3 nucleotides are TGCAGCGTTGAAGTTAGAGGGTCTAACAATGAGCAGTTCTTC.

J is TRBJ1-1 and V is TRBV7-9; TRBD1 might be the D (6 bases). CDR1 SEHNR and CDR2 FQNEAQ come from the germline V gene (reference sequence). The CDR3 totals 13 residues. V was clipped by 1 base and J by 9 bases, with 12 bases between them. The CDR3 loop is CASSLGGAGKAFF. CDR3 nucleotide sequence: TGTGCCAGCAGCTTAGGGGGGGCAGGTAAAGCTTTCTTT.

The rearrangement links TRBV20-1 to TRBJ1-3; D call uncertain. CDR3 size: 16 residues. Trimming took off 2 bases at V and 0 bases at J, with 14 bases between the two ends. Germline CDR1 is DFQATT and CDR2 is SNEGSKA (reference sequence). The CDR3 loop reads CSARPPAGISGNTIYF. The CDR3 DNA follows: TGCAGTGCTAGACCACCTGCGGGAATCTCTGGAAACACCATATATTTT.

The chain carries TRBV6-1 and TRBJ1-1; D is unresolved. Germline assignment: CDR1 MNHNS and CDR2 SASEGT. V lost 2 bases and J 0 bases, leaving 7 bases between the germline ends. This CDR3 has 14 amino acids. The CDR3 is CASSESILNTEAFF. CDR3 nucleotides: TGTGCCAGCAGTGAATCCATCCTGAACACTGAAGCTTTCTTT.

The chain carries TRBV7-9 and TRBJ2-2, with 7 bases matching TRBD2. Germline V gene lookup returns CDR1 SEHNR and CDR2 FQNEAQ (reference sequence). The CDR3 runs to 16 residues. V gave up 8 bases and J gave up 0 bases; unmatched junction bases: 9. The CDR3 loop reads CASPIGRGANTGELFF. CDR3 coding DNA: TGTGCCAGCCCCATAGGTCGGGGGGCGAACACCGGGGAGCTGTTTTTT.

The chain links TRBV5-3 to TRBJ2-7; 7 positions match TRBD1. TRBV5-3 is recorded as an ORF, its role being uncertain. The CDR3 totals 15 residues. V gave up 2 bases and J gave up 0 bases; unmatched junction bases: 5. The CDR3 protein is CARSLGRQGSYEQYF. The CDR3 bases are TGTGCCAGAAGCTTAGGGAGACAGGGCTCCTACGAGCAGTACTTC.

The chain joins TRBV6-5 to TRBJ1-1; no firm D call. The V end was cut by 4 bases, the J end by 5 bases, with 5 bases between. Looked up from germline, CDR1 is MNHEY and CDR2 is SVGAGI. The length of the CDR3 is 11 residues. The CDR3 reads CASSSQTEAFF. CDR3 nucleotides: TGTGCCAGCAGTTCTCAGACTGAAGCTTTCTTT.

The chain carries TRBV2 and TRBJ2-5; D possibly corresponds to TRBD1 (5 bases). Trimming cost V 6 bases and J 4 bases, with 18 bases left between them. The CDR3 has 15 amino acids. Germline CDR1 and CDR2: SNHLY and FYNNEI. The CDR3 spells CASSPDSADGETQYF. CDR3 DNA sequence: TGTGCCAGCAGCCCTGACAGCGCCGATGGAGAGACCCAGTACTTC.

This chain joins TRBV24-1 and TRBJ2-3; the match to TRBD2 covers 9 bases. CDR3 length: 12 residues. The ends lost 6 bases at V and 6 bases at J; junction bases unmatched: 0. The germline V gene has CDR1 KGHDR and CDR2 SFDVKD. This CDR3 is CATSLAGDTQYF. CDR3 DNA sequence: TGTGCCACCAGTCTAGCGGGGGATACGCAGTATTTT.

This clonotype was counted between two and nine times. The gene calls are TRBV20-1 and TRBJ2-5; 8 bases are a match to TRBD1. Trimming removed 3 bases from V and 3 bases from J; junction bases left unmatched: 3. CDR3 length: 13 amino acids. Germline-derived CDR1 and CDR2 are DFQATT and SNEGSKA (reference sequence). As DNA, the CDR3 is TGCAGTGCTAGTAAGACAGGGGAAGAGACCCAGTACTTC. As protein: CSASKTGEETQYF.

This clonotype has more than one count but fewer than ten. CDR3 sequence: CAISETAEPNQPQHF. In DNA, the CDR3 is TGTGCCATCAGTGAGACGGCAGAACCCAATCAGCCCCAGCATTTT. The chain carries TRBV10-3 and TRBJ1-5; D is uncertain. Between the trimmed V and J ends, which lost 2 bases and 3 bases, there was a span of 11 bases. CDR1 and CDR2 from the germline V gene are ENHRY and SYGVKD. The CDR3 runs 15 residues.

This chain uses TRBV7-2 with TRBJ2-2; no clear D gene. The length of the CDR3 is 16 residues. In germline, CDR1 is SGHTA, CDR2 FQGNSA. The V end was cut by 1 base, the J end by 2 bases, with 11 bases between. The CDR3 DNA is TGTGCCAGCAGCTTAGAAGGGCTAGTTAACACCGGGGAGCTGTTTTTT. Translated: CASSLEGLVNTGELFF.